A single sample gave rise to the 15 T cell receptor beta chains below, sequenced in a study of identifying expanded T cells in peripheral blood. The data were produced by immunoSEQ multiplex PCR, yet TCRdb's version contains in-frame clones alone and is incomplete. The profile covers tens of thousands of clones, with approximately 88% appearing a single time and 4.5% to 7% taken by the ten largest. Input material: blood. These receptors originate from a person aged 18 to 70 in good health.

The chain joins TRBV7-2 to TRBJ1-6, with D possibly TRBD1 on 5 matching bases. CDR1 is SGHTA, CDR2 FQGNSA, per germline. V was pared by 1 base and J by 10 bases, with 11 bases between. The CDR3 is made up of 14 amino acids. The CDR3, as DNA: TGTGCCAGCAGCTTAGGACAGAACACATCACCCCTCCACTTT. Translating it yields CASSLGQNTSPLHF.

V is TRBV2 and J is TRBJ2-6; D is undetermined. The CDR3 is 16 residues long. V was clipped by 7 bases and J by 0 bases, with 13 bases between them. Germline V CDR1 and CDR2: SNHLY, FYNNEI. CDR3 DNA: TGTGCCAGCACTAAAGGTTTAAGCTCTGGGGCCAACGTCCTGACTTTC. As protein: CASTKGLSSGANVLTF.

V usage is TRBV9 and J usage is TRBJ2-5, with D maybe TRBD2 (6 bases). Trimming cost V 0 bases and J 2 bases, with 11 bases left between them. The CDR3 has 15 residues. The V gene's germline CDR1 is SGDLS and CDR2 YYNGEE. CDR3 nucleotides: TGTGCCAGCAGCGTAGGTCTAGCGAAGCAAGAGACCCAGTACTTC. This codes for CASSVGLAKQETQYF.

The J gene is TRBJ1-2, the V gene TRBV10-2; 7 positions agree with TRBD1. CDR3 length: 16 residues. Germline V gene data show CDR1 as WSHSY and CDR2 as SAAADI. With V trimmed by 2 bases and J by 1 base, 7 bases remained unmatched. The CDR3: CASSERVYRGNYGYTF. CDR3 DNA sequence: TGCGCCAGCAGTGAGAGGGTTTACAGGGGTAACTATGGCTACACCTTC.

The J gene is TRBJ2-1, the V gene TRBV11-3, with D possibly being TRBD2 (5 bases). The CDR3 has 14 residues. Trimming removed 2 bases from V and 7 bases from J, with 12 bases in between. CDR1 and CDR2 from the germline V gene are SGHNT and YENEEA. Written as DNA, the CDR3 is TGTGCCAGCAGCTTATTTTCTAGCTTAAATGAGCAGTTCTTC. Protein: CASSLFSSLNEQFF.

The chain employs TRBV6-6 and TRBJ1-4; D gene ambiguous. V lost 3 bases and J 7 bases, leaving 3 bases between the germline ends. The CDR3 consists of 11 residues. From germline, CDR1 is MNHNY and CDR2 SVGAGI (reference sequence). CDR3 nucleotide sequence: TGTGCCAGCAGTTATAGTGAAAAACTGTTTTTT. Translated: CASSYSEKLFF.

V usage is TRBV5-1 and J usage is TRBJ2-5; D is unclear. V lost 5 bases and J lost 4, with 18 bases in between. This CDR3 has 15 residues. Germline-derived CDR1 and CDR2 are SGHRS and YFSETQ. In DNA form, the CDR3 reads TGCGCCAGCAGAGGGTCCGTGGTGACACTAGAGACCCAGTACTTC. Encoded protein: CASRGSVVTLETQYF.

The chain uses TRBV5-1 and TRBJ1-4; 10 bases are shared with TRBD1. Germline loops: CDR1 SGHRS, CDR2 YFSETQ. The J segment lost 1 base and the V segment lost 7 bases, leaving 16 bases of the junction unmatched. This CDR3 is 19 amino acids long. CDR3 DNA sequence: TGCGCCAGCTCTTTGGCTTCCGGGACAGGGGCATTAACTAATGAAAAACTGTTTTTT. It translates to CASSLASGTGALTNEKLFF.

This clone was seen a single time. The chain uses TRBV7-3 and TRBJ2-1; 7 bases line up with TRBD1. The CDR3 runs 15 residues. V was pared by 1 base and J by 2 bases, with 2 bases of the junction left unmatched. Germline V gives CDR1 SGHTA, CDR2 FQGTGA. CDR3: CASSLNRGAYNEQFF. The CDR3 DNA sequence: TGTGCCAGCAGCTTAAACAGGGGCGCCTACAATGAGCAGTTCTTC.

The J gene is TRBJ2-7, the V gene TRBV5-6; D might be TRBD2 (6 bases). The CDR3 covers 13 residues. CDR1 and CDR2 from the germline V gene are SGHDT and YYEEEE. The V end lost 4 bases, the J end lost 7 bases, and 15 bases lay between the germline ends. The CDR3 coding sequence is TGTGCCAGCAGCGAAGTCGGGACTCGGGAGCAGTACTTC. Protein sequence: CASSEVGTREQYF.

This clone was counted a few times. This sequence joins TRBV27 and TRBJ2-1; D is perhaps TRBD2 (6 bases). Germline lookup yields CDR1 MNHEY and CDR2 SMNVEV (reference sequence). CDR3 length equals 12 residues. Trimming stripped 7 bases from V and 6 bases from J, with 10 bases between. The CDR3 is CASMEGLNEQFF. CDR3 coding DNA: TGTGCCAGCATGGAGGGCCTCAATGAGCAGTTCTTC.

The table lists this clone with a count of one. V is TRBV11-2 and J is TRBJ2-2; D is possibly TRBD2 (7 bases). CDR3 length: 15 residues. The V gene lost 2 bases and the J gene lost 7 bases, with 14 bases spanning the gap. Germline assignment: CDR1 SGHAT and CDR2 FQNNGV. The CDR3 nucleotides are TGTGCCAGCAGCTTAAACGGGGGGCGAGGCGGGGAGCTGTTTTTT. Encoded protein: CASSLNGGRGGELFF.

The rearrangement joins TRBV13 to TRBJ1-4; no reliable D call. Trimming removed 5 bases at V and 8 bases at J, with 12 bases between. In germline, CDR1 is PRHDT, CDR2 FYEKMQ (reference sequence). The length of the CDR3 is 13 residues. CDR3 nucleotides: TGTGCCAGCAGCCCCCGGCCGGGAGAAAAACTGTTTTTT. Translated: CASSPRPGEKLFF.

The V gene is TRBV10-3, the J gene TRBJ1-1, with 10 positions matching TRBD1. Germline loops: CDR1 ENHRY, CDR2 SYGVKD. The length of the CDR3 is 16 residues. Unmatched junction bases numbered 18, after V lost 10 bases and J lost 7 bases. The CDR3 sequence: CATSTGTGAGTGEAFF. The CDR3 DNA reads as TGTGCCACCTCCACCGGGACAGGGGCCGGGACGGGTGAAGCTTTCTTT.

This clone was observed a handful of times. This sequence joins TRBV11-3 and TRBJ2-7; D gene uncertain. V lost 3 bases and J lost 3, with 9 bases in between. The CDR3 totals 13 residues. Per the germline V gene, CDR1 is SGHNT and CDR2 is YENEEA. In DNA form, the CDR3 reads TGTGCCAGCAGCTTTCAGAACCGCTACGAGCAGTACTTC. Protein sequence: CASSFQNRYEQYF.